This TCR beta chain stems from a study of cytomegalovirus exposure and HLA in healthy donors. General observations from the study: Published work reported that the classifier diagnosed cytomegalovirus status with high specificity and sensitivity. Subsequent analysis revealed that first-cohort TCR clusters tended to co-occur in the 120 or so validation repertoires.

For this clone: Its antigen is unknown.

The germline CDR1 and CDR2 sequences are SGHRS and YFSETQ. V was clipped by 4 bases and J by 6 bases; unmatched bases: 6. CDR3 length equals 14 residues. Libraries were prepared by immunoSEQ multiplex PCR; TCRdb keeps only in-frame clonotypes and omits some of them. This repertoire shows more than 90,000 clones, about 88% found once; its top ten account for less than 4.5%. The chain recombines TRBV5-1 with TRBJ1-4; 7 bases fit TRBD1. Sequenced input: PBMCs. The TCR sequence derives from a man between 18 and 29 years old in good health and CMV-seropositive. The CDR3 here is CASSPRQGDEKLFF. The CDR3 DNA sequence: TGCGCCAGCAGCCCACGACAGGGTGATGAAAAACTGTTTTTT.